This T cell receptor beta chain was captured by sequencing in a study of OX40 agonist ivuxolimab in advanced cancers. On the study more broadly: Cohort: more than 75% men, mean age around 55, aged roughly 23 to 79.

Blood sampling took place at baseline, cycle 4 day 1, and cycle 7 day 1. Repertoires were generated with immunoSEQ multiplex PCR, while TCRdb's copy carries only in-frame clones and drops some. The table has around 95,000 clones, roughly 90% seen once. As to this clone: Antigen: not known.

The CDR3 sequence is 11 residues long. The V end was cut by 3 bases, the J end by 8 bases, with 5 bases between. The germline gives CDR1 SGHNT, CDR2 YENEEA. General study results and limits: Researchers report that CD8+ T cells had, on average, more expanded clones than CD4+.

The receptor was isolated from an adult with an advanced solid tumor such as melanoma, head and neck, liver or kidney cancer. The V call is TRBV11-3, the J call TRBJ2-4; D possibly corresponds to TRBD2 (5 bases). The source was CD4+ or CD8+ T cells sorted from blood, collected in a trial of the OX40 agonist ivuxolimab. The CDR3 region has the DNA TGTGCCAGCAGCTTGGAGGACATTCAGTACTTC. Its protein product is CASSLEDIQYF.